This TCR beta chain was found in a study of PD-1 blockade in mismatch repair-deficient tumors. Measured with immunoSEQ multiplex PCR; TCRdb has only the in-frame clones, and not every one. Of about 38,000 clones in the sample, roughly 77% were seen once. The sequences come from peripheral blood, collected 4 weeks after starting pembrolizumab. This receptor was identified in an adult with mismatch repair-deficient cancer.

The CDR3 spells CASSLAPTGVETQYF. The CDR3 DNA follows: TGTGCCAGCAGCTTAGCCCCGACAGGGGTCGAGACCCAGTACTTC. V gene TRBV13 combines with J gene TRBJ2-5; 8 bases align to TRBD1. Germline CDR1 reads PRHDT; CDR2 reads FYEKMQ (reference sequence). This CDR3 spans 15 amino acids. V shed 1 base, J shed 5 bases, and the junction held 6 bases outside the gene matches.